A selection of T cell receptor beta chains follows, all from one sample in a study of cytomegalovirus exposure and HLA in healthy donors. Here immunoSEQ multiplex PCR was the method, and the copy in TCRdb shows in-frame clones only, minus some. The sample carries fewer than 400,000 clones, about nine tenths recorded once. Sequencing was performed on PBMCs. These receptors were obtained from a woman under 30 in good health and CMV-seronegative. Each CDR3 is given with its conserved first and last residue. The D gene is left open where the match is weak. Not all rows give a size; the values are once, few, many and, for expanded clones, a class.

j_call v_call d_call cdr3_length clone_size cdr3_nt cdr3_aa
TRBJ2-7 TRBV18 TRBD1 17 - TGTGCCAGCTCACCAACCGCCGGGACAGGGGCCACCTACGAGCAGTACTTC CASSPTAGTGATYEQYF
TRBJ1-2 TRBV6-1 TRBD1 14 - TGTGCCAGCAAACCGGGACAGGGGGCCTCTGGCTACACCTTC CASKPGQGASGYTF
TRBJ2-3 TRBV7-9 TRBD2 18 - TGTGCCAGCAGCATAACAAGTAGCGGGTACGGATACACAGATACGCAGTATTTT CASSITSSGYGYTDTQYF
TRBJ2-7 TRBV6-6 TRBD2 14 once TGTGCCAGTATGACTAGCGGGATGTCCTACGAGCAGTACTTC CASMTSGMSYEQYF
TRBJ2-7 TRBV6-6 TRBD1 14 - TGTGCCAGCACCAGACAGGGGACCTCCTACGAGCAGTACTTC CASTRQGTSYEQYF
TRBJ1-4 TRBV6-1 - 14 - TGTGCCAGCAGTGTTGGCGGCGGGAATGAAAAACTGTTTTTT CASSVGGGNEKLFF
TRBJ2-4 TRBV6-6 - 11 - TGTGCCAGCAGTTACCGGGACTTTAAGTACTTC CASSYRDFKYF
TRBJ2-3 TRBV19 - 15 once TGTGCCAGTGAAGACGGGAGTGTCGGGGGAGATACGCAGTATTTT CASEDGSVGGDTQYF
TRBJ2-3 TRBV2 TRBD2 16 - TGTGCCAGCAGTCCTCTGTACGCGGGAGAAACAGATACGCAGTATTTT CASSPLYAGETDTQYF
TRBJ2-5 TRBV7-2 - 19 - TGTGCCAGCAGCTTAAGCGGGCGTAGTGCGGGGCCTCGACAAGAGACCCAGTACTTC CASSLSGRSAGPRQETQYF
TRBJ1-2 TRBV9 - 15 - TGTGCCAGCAGCGCCTCCTCAGGGGCTTCCTATGGCTACACCTTC CASSASSGASYGYTF
TRBJ2-3 TRBV28 TRBD1 15 - TGTGCCAGCAGTTTACGACAGGGGGCGGAAGATACGCAGTATTTT CASSLRQGAEDTQYF
TRBJ2-1 TRBV2 TRBD1 15 - TGTGCCAGCACCCGACAGGGGGCTTCTTACAATGAGCAGTTCTTC CASTRQGASYNEQFF
TRBJ2-5 TRBV30 TRBD1 13 - TGTGCCTGGAAAGGGACAGGCCTGGAGACCCAGTACTTC CAWKGTGLETQYF
TRBJ1-1 TRBV18 TRBD1 15 - TGTGCCAGCTCGTTTTCCGAGGGGGCGACCACTGAAGCTTTCTTT CASSFSEGATTEAFF
TRBJ1-1 TRBV18 - 13 - TGTGCCAGCTCACGGGGGGTTGCCACTGAAGCTTTCTTT CASSRGVATEAFF
TRBJ2-7 TRBV6-5 - 12 - TGTGCCGAAGGGGCTCCTTACTACGAGCAGTACTTC CAEGAPYYEQYF
TRBJ1-5 TRBV5-6 TRBD1 14 - TGTGCCAGCAGCTCCGGGACAGGAGTCCAGCCCCAGCATTTT CASSSGTGVQPQHF
TRBJ1-3 TRBV7-8 TRBD1 14 few TGTGCCAGCAGCCCCCAGGGGGGTGGAAACACCATATATTTT CASSPQGGGNTIYF
TRBJ1-1 TRBV7-9 TRBD1 17 - TGTGCCAGCAGCCCGACTTCGACGTTGACAGGGTACACTGAAGCTTTCTTT CASSPTSTLTGYTEAFF
TRBJ1-4 TRBV15 - 15 - TGTGCCACCGTAGGAACAAACAGGGTCGGTGAAAAACTGTTTTTT CATVGTNRVGEKLFF
TRBJ2-1 TRBV4-3 TRBD2 17 - TGCGCCAGCAGCCAAGCCCTGGGACTAGCGGGGAACAATGAGCAGTTCTTC CASSQALGLAGNNEQFF
TRBJ1-2 TRBV4-1 - 17 - TGCGCCAGCAGCCAAGTTGCCCGACCGAGGGACTACAATGGCTACACCTTC CASSQVARPRDYNGYTF
TRBJ1-1 TRBV5-1 - 14 once TGCGCCAGCAGCTTTTCATCAGAGAACACTGAAGCTTTCTTT CASSFSSENTEAFF
TRBJ2-4 TRBV6-1 TRBD1 14 - TGTGCCAGCAGTGAGGACAGGGTCAAAAACATTCAGTACTTC CASSEDRVKNIQYF
TRBJ1-2 TRBV29-1 - 15 - TGCAGCGTTGAAGCTCGGACATCCGCTAACTATGGCTACACCTTC CSVEARTSANYGYTF
TRBJ2-7 TRBV14 - 14 - TGTGCCAGCAGCCAAGCCCACTGGGCCAGGGAGCAGTACTTC CASSQAHWAREQYF
TRBJ2-7 TRBV4-1 - 17 - TGCGCCAGCAGCCAATCAGTAGTGGCTGTCAGGGGTTACGAGCAGTACTTC CASSQSVVAVRGYEQYF
TRBJ2-1 TRBV2 TRBD2 16 - TGTGCCAGCAGTCGCACTAGCGGAGGTTCCTACAATGAGCAGTTCTTC CASSRTSGGSYNEQFF
TRBJ1-1 TRBV27 - 13 - TGTGCCAGCAGTTTTTGGACTAACACTGAAGCTTTCTTT CASSFWTNTEAFF
TRBJ2-1 TRBV2 TRBD2 14 - TGTGCCAGCAGTGATAGCCTAGCGGGACATGAGCAGTTCTTC CASSDSLAGHEQFF
TRBJ2-5 TRBV5-5 TRBD1 15 - TGTGCCAGCAGCGGCCGGGACAGGGAGTGGGAGACCCAGTACTTC CASSGRDREWETQYF
TRBJ2-3 TRBV7-2 - 15 - TGTGCCAGCAGCTTATCTCTCCTAAGCACAGATACGCAGTATTTT CASSLSLLSTDTQYF
TRBJ1-2 TRBV6-6 - 12 - TGTGCCAGCAGCTCACTGTGGTATGGCTACACCTTC CASSSLWYGYTF
TRBJ2-2 TRBV9 TRBD2 16 - TGTGCCAGCAGCGGAAAGCGGGAGGGCCGTACCGGGGAGCTGTTTTTT CASSGKREGRTGELFF
TRBJ1-2 TRBV4-3 - 15 few TGCGCCAGCAGCCAAGATTGGTGGGGAGACTATGGCTACACCTTC CASSQDWWGDYGYTF
TRBJ1-1 TRBV29-1 - 12 - TGCAGCGCCACTAGTCCCGGGAGGGAAGCTTTCTTT CSATSPGREAFF
TRBJ2-2 TRBV28 TRBD2 16 - TGTGCCAGCAGTTTAGCCCAGCGGGAGCGCACCGGGGAGCTGTTTTTT CASSLAQRERTGELFF
TRBJ1-5 TRBV27 - 16 - TGTGCCAGCAGGGCGGAATCGGCAGGGCAAAATCAGCCCCAGCATTTT CASRAESAGQNQPQHF
TRBJ2-1 TRBV6-4 TRBD2 14 - TGTGCCAGCAGCCCGGGACTAGCTTCCAATGAGCAGTTCTTC CASSPGLASNEQFF
TRBJ2-1 TRBV5-1 - 15 - TGCGCCAGCAGCTTGTTAGGGGCAGACTACAATGAGCAGTTCTTC CASSLLGADYNEQFF
TRBJ2-7 TRBV7-2 TRBD2 16 - TGTGCCAGCAGCTATCTCTCCCTAGCGGGAGCGAGGGAGCAGTACTTC CASSYLSLAGAREQYF
TRBJ1-2 TRBV5-4 - 19 - TGTGCCAGCAGCCCACCCCCCGGGGGGCCAAAATTAGCTAACTATGGCTACACCTTC CASSPPPGGPKLANYGYTF
TRBJ2-7 TRBV6-1 TRBD1 15 - TGTGCCAGCAAGGCCCCCGGGACAGCCTCCTACGAGCAGTACTTC CASKAPGTASYEQYF
TRBJ2-3 TRBV5-6 TRBD2 16 - TGTGCCAGCAGCTTGGCGGCGGGAGCCCCCACAGATACGCAGTATTTT CASSLAAGAPTDTQYF
TRBJ2-1 TRBV4-1 TRBD2 17 - TGCGCCAGCAGCCAAGATATCGTGGGCGGGAGGGCCGGTGAGCAGTTCTTC CASSQDIVGGRAGEQFF
TRBJ2-7 TRBV28 - 13 - TGTGCCAGCAGTCCACGGGCGGGTAACGAGCAGTACTTC CASSPRAGNEQYF
TRBJ2-1 TRBV30 - 12 - TGTGCCTGGAGTCTAAGGCGGAGTGAGCAGTTCTTC CAWSLRRSEQFF
TRBJ1-5 TRBV7-2 TRBD1 15 - TGTGCCAGCAGCCTCCCAGGGGGCCTCAATCAGCCCCAGCATTTT CASSLPGGLNQPQHF
TRBJ1-2 TRBV2 - 13 - TGTGCCAGCAGTGGGCAGGGGAGCTATGGCTACACCTTC CASSGQGSYGYTF
TRBJ2-1 TRBV5-6 TRBD1 15 - TGTGCCAGCAGCCTACGGGGACAGGGGGGCAATGAGCAGTTCTTC CASSLRGQGGNEQFF
TRBJ2-5 TRBV7-7 TRBD2 17 - TGTGCCAGCAGCTTAAGACTAGCGCCTACCGGCCGGGAGACCCAGTACTTC CASSLRLAPTGRETQYF
TRBJ2-5 TRBV27 TRBD2 16 - TGTGCCAGCAACCAACCCGGGACTAGGGTTCAAGAGACCCAGTACTTC CASNQPGTRVQETQYF
TRBJ2-1 TRBV30 - 15 - TGTGCCTGGCAGAGGGTCGGGAGCTCCTACAATGAGCAGTTCTTC CAWQRVGSSYNEQFF
TRBJ1-1 TRBV18 - 15 - TGTGCCAGCTCACCGCAACAGGGCTGGTTCACTGAAGCTTTCTTT CASSPQQGWFTEAFF
TRBJ2-7 TRBV28 - 13 - TGTGCCAGCAGTTTTCCGTTTTCCTACGAGCAGTACTTC CASSFPFSYEQYF
TRBJ2-5 TRBV2 - 14 - TGTGCCAGCCGGGTCGGCGGATTCCAAGAGACCCAGTACTTC CASRVGGFQETQYF
TRBJ2-7 TRBV4-2 - 16 - TGTGCCAGCAGCCATGGGGGCTGGGACGGAGCCTACGAGCAGTACTTC CASSHGGWDGAYEQYF
TRBJ2-7 TRBV19 - 15 - TGTGCCAGTAGTAAATTGGCTAGCAGAATCTACGAGCAGTACTTC CASSKLASRIYEQYF
TRBJ2-7 TRBV6-5 TRBD2 15 - TGTGCCAGCAGTGGGGGGACTAGCGGGCCCTACGAGCAGTACTTC CASSGGTSGPYEQYF